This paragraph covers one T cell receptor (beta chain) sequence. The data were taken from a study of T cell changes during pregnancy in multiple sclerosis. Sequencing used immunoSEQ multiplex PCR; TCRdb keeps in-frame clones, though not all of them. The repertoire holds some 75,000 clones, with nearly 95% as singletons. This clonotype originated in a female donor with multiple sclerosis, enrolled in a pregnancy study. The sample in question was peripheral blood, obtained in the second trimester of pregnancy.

The CDR3 nucleotides read TGTGCCAGCCCAGGGGGCACCGGGGAGCTGTTTTTT. Translated: CASPGGTGELFF. J is TRBJ2-2 and V is TRBV2; TRBD1 agrees at 7 bases. With V trimmed by 8 bases and J by 4 bases, 1 base remained unmatched. The length of the CDR3 is 12 residues. Looked up from germline, CDR1 is SNHLY and CDR2 is FYNNEI.